The TCR beta chain described here comes from a study of blood T cell repertoires in COVID-19. Whole-study context: Sources were T cells, B-cell-depleted T cells, or PBMCs; the material itself was cDNA or gDNA.

In the original workflow: Cell counts per sample came from amplifying reference gene primers. The assay was immunoSEQ multiplex PCR, and TCRdb's table has in-frame clones only and misses some. V and J calls and clone size come straight from that table; D and trimming were deduced from the DNA. The repertoire holds roughly 150,000 clones, with around 88% as singletons. The sequence derives from a human donor in a cohort sampled during active COVID-19. Sequencing was performed on peripheral blood.

CDR3 amino acids: CATSGRSYGYTF. Here the CDR3 DNA reads TGTGCCACCAGCGGCAGGTCCTATGGCTACACCTTC. This chain joins TRBV15 and TRBJ1-2, with D unresolved. Germline V lookup: CDR1 LNHNV, CDR2 YYDKDF (reference sequence). The CDR3 contains 12 residues. Trimming shortened V by 5 bases and J by 4 bases, and 8 bases separated the two germline ends.